This section outlines one T cell receptor (beta chain) sequence together with its context. Its cognate antigen is unknown. Every bit of the isolated RNA underwent reverse transcription, so sequencing read expressed TCRB transcripts. The repertoire was sequenced with immunoSEQ multiplex PCR; TCRdb's copy has only in-frame clones and lacks some. The sample shows about 240,000 clones, 14% of them seen only once. The CDR3 has 14 amino acids. CDR1 is SGDLS, CDR2 YYNGEE, per germline. V lost 3 bases to trimming and J lost 1 base, with 10 bases between them. This record belongs to a study of beta chain features in type 1 diabetes. Study observations and caveats: For Type 1 diabetes patients, all four CD4+ subsets carried TCRB CDR3s that were moderately but significantly shorter. The naive, central memory and Treg TCRB repertoires showed an apparent similarity that was greater among patients than among healthy donors.

The sequenced sample was naive CD4+ T cells from blood. This TCR came from a man younger than 40 with type 1 diabetes. V usage is TRBV9 and J usage is TRBJ1-1, with D possibly matching TRBD1 (5 bases). The DNA for the CDR3 is TGTGCCAGCAGCGAACTGGGGCGGAACACTGAAGCTTTCTTT. Protein product: CASSELGRNTEAFF. The variable domain in full, completed from reference TRBV9 and TRBJ1-1, reads DSGVTQTPKHLITATGQRVTLRCSPRSGDLSVYWYQQSLDQGLQFLIQYYNGEERAKGNILERFSAQQFPDLHSELNLSSLELGDSALYFCASSELGRNTEAFFGQGTRLTVV.